This T cell receptor beta chain was sequenced in a study of response to subunit inactivated influenza vaccine. Only a few counts were recorded for this clonotype. The ends were cut back, 4 bases at V and 8 bases at J, with 10 bases in the middle. The germline gives CDR1 LGHDT, CDR2 YNNKEL (reference sequence). This CDR3 contains 12 residues. A single record per CDR3 protein comes from TCRdb applying MiXCR to the RT-PCR reads. Of just under 550,000 distinct CDR3 sequences in the sample, under 30% were seen once. The data also belong to a second study, concerning T cells expressing NK-cell markers. That source notes: 5'RACE template switching built TCR beta cDNA with unique molecular identifiers. Sorted CD3+CD56+NKG2C+, CD3+CD56+NKG2C- and CD3+CD56-NKG2C+ T cells provided the TCR beta repertoires. Out of eight donors sequenced, seven tested HCMV-seropositive and the remaining one seronegative. About six donors carried dominant NKG2C+ clonotypes that made up about 1.0-7.5% of their CD8+ T cells. Four donors showed these clonotypes also leading the CD3+CD56-NKG2C+ fraction.

Sequencing used CD4+ T cells sorted from PBMCs, obtained approximately 12 days after vaccination. The clonotype comes from a man aged 45-65 years who received an inactivated influenza vaccine. The V and J genes are TRBV3-1 and TRBJ2-3; D is possibly TRBD1 (6 bases). The CDR3 region is CASSPDSRTQYF. In DNA form, the CDR3 reads TGTGCCAGCAGCCCGGACAGTCGTACGCAGTATTTT.